This passage covers 22 T cell receptor beta chains from one sample sequenced in a study of T cell repertoires in cytomegalovirus infection. TCRdb passed the reads through MiXCR, listing each CDR3 protein once. The table shows under 500,000 distinct CDR3 sequences, with about 42% occurring only once. Their recognized antigens are unknown. The source was cultured PBMCs, collected from culture after CMV antigen stimulation. The receptor set was obtained from a human donor in good health (CMV status not recorded). Some clones in this sample may be carry-over from other donors' samples.

This chain links TRBV5-1 with TRBJ2-5; TRBD2 matches at 13 bases. The CDR3 loop spans 17 amino acids. The V and J ends lost 6 bases and 3 bases, in that order; junction bases with no gene match: 11. Germline values: CDR1 SGHRS, CDR2 YFSETQ. For the CDR3, the DNA is TGCGCCAGCAACCCGACTAGCGGGGGGCTGTTGGAAGAGACCCAGTACTTC. This codes for CASNPTSGGLLEETQYF.

The chain carries TRBV5-5 and TRBJ2-2; D uncertain. The length of the CDR3 is 12 residues. Per the germline V gene, CDR1 is SGHKS and CDR2 is YYEKEE (reference sequence). Trimming cost V 4 bases and J 6 bases, with 7 bases left between them. The DNA for the CDR3 is TGTGCCAGCAGCCTCCCCCCCGGGGAGCTGTTTTTT. Residues: CASSLPPGELFF.

The genes are TRBV7-2 and TRBJ2-1; D possibly corresponds to TRBD2 (5 bases). Germline CDR1 and CDR2: SGHTA and FQGNSA. The V and J ends lost 5 bases and 8 bases respectively, with 19 bases between them. This CDR3 comprises 15 residues. As DNA, the CDR3 is TGTGCCAGCAGCCTCCAAGGAGGCACTGGGCATGAGCAGTTCTTC. This codes for CASSLQGGTGHEQFF.

The chain uses TRBV7-3 and TRBJ2-1; 7 nucleotides match TRBD1. V dropped 6 bases and J dropped 3; count of bases not matched to a gene: 11. Germline assignment: CDR1 SGHTA and CDR2 FQGTGA. The CDR3 has 16 amino acids. Here the CDR3 reads CASSSELGQYYNEQFF. CDR3 in DNA: TGTGCCAGCAGTTCAGAATTGGGACAGTACTACAATGAGCAGTTCTTC.

CDR3 loop: CASRTAPKYSNQPQHF. CDR3 DNA sequence: TGTGCCAGCAGAACAGCTCCGAAGTATAGCAATCAGCCCCAGCATTTT. This chain connects TRBV25-1 to TRBJ1-5, with D unclear. The CDR3 is 16 residues long. V shed 6 bases and J shed 0 bases, with 15 bases lying between them. Germline V CDR1 and CDR2: MGHDK, SYGVNS.

About this clonotype: The junction departs from germline at one end; a sequencing error may be responsible. This sequence joins TRBV4-1 and TRBJ2-1; D uncertain. The germline V gene encodes CDR1 MGHRA and CDR2 YSYEKL. The CDR3 extends over 16 amino acids. CDR3: CASSRLIQSSYNEQFF. In nucleotides, the CDR3 is TGTGCCAGCAGCCGGCTAATCCAGAGCTCCTACAATGAGCAGTTCTTC.

The chain is built from TRBV18 and TRBJ2-1; 9 bases fit TRBD2. J was trimmed by 5 bases and V by 7 bases; bases with no gene match: 6. The CDR3 spans 14 residues. Germline loops: CDR1 KGHSH, CDR2 LQKENI. The CDR3 nucleotides are TGTGCCAGCTTCAGCGGGGGGACACACAATGAGCAGTTCTTC. Its translation: CASFSGGTHNEQFF.

The chain employs TRBV11-2 and TRBJ2-1, with 8 nucleotides matching TRBD2. The CDR3 extends over 15 amino acids. From germline, CDR1 is SGHAT and CDR2 FQNNGV. Trimming took 7 bases from V and 6 from J; bases not matched to a gene: 11. CDR3 in amino acids: CASTKISGVINEQFF. CDR3 nucleotides: TGTGCCAGCACTAAAATTAGCGGGGTAATCAATGAGCAGTTCTTC.

This chain joins TRBV6-5 and TRBJ1-1; no clear D gene. Trimming removed 2 bases at V and 6 bases at J, with 10 bases between. Germline loops: CDR1 MNHEY, CDR2 SVGAGI. The CDR3 is 13 residues long. The chain's CDR3 is CASSYPTSAEAFF. CDR3 in DNA: TGTGCCAGCAGTTACCCTACCTCCGCTGAAGCTTTCTTT.

The CDR3 DNA is TGTGCCAGCAGTCTTCCGGGACTAGCTATCTACGAGCAGTACTTC. It translates to CASSLPGLAIYEQYF. The rearrangement joins TRBV6-2 or TRBV6-3 to TRBJ2-7; 9 bases agree with TRBD2. The J segment lost 3 bases and the V segment lost 5 bases, leaving 8 bases of the junction unmatched. CDR3 length: 15 amino acids. The germline CDR1 and CDR2 sequences are MNHEY and SVGEGT.

The chain employs TRBV20-1 and TRBJ2-7; perhaps TRBD1 as D (8 bases). The germline CDR1 and CDR2 sequences are DFQATT and SNEGSKA (reference sequence). This CDR3 spans 14 amino acids. With 6 bases removed from V and 2 bases from J, the gap between germline ends came to 17 bases. The CDR3 bases are TGCAGTGCGCTACAGGGGGGGTCCCCCTACGAGCAGTACTTC. It encodes CSALQGGSPYEQYF.

The V gene is TRBV2, the J gene TRBJ2-1; 15 bases line up with TRBD2. The CDR3 spans 16 residues. Trimming at V came to 6 bases and at J to 8 bases, leaving 8 bases not matched to a gene. Germline CDR1 is SNHLY and CDR2 is FYNNEI. The CDR3 DNA reads TGTGCCAGCAGAGCTCCGGGACTAGCGGGAGGTGATGAGCAGTTCTTC. Residues: CASRAPGLAGGDEQFF. The whole variable domain, remainder taken from reference TRBV2 and TRBJ2-1, is EPEVTQTPSHQVTQMGQEVILRCVPISNHLYFYWYRQILGQKVEFLVSFYNNEISEKSEIFDDQFSVERPDGSNFTLKIRSTKLEDSAMYFCASRAPGLAGGDEQFFGPGTRLTVL.

Note on this clonotype: One junction end does not reproduce the germline sequence, and a read error may be involved. The chain joins TRBV7-9 to TRBJ2-1, with D tentatively TRBD1 or TRBD2 (5 bases each). This CDR3 spans 14 amino acids. CDR1 is SEHNR and CDR2 is FQNEAQ in the germline V gene (reference sequence). The CDR3: CASLSGSAYNERFF. In DNA form, the CDR3 reads TGTGCCAGCTTGTCAGGGAGCGCCTACAATGAGCGGTTCTTC.

This clonotype turned up a few times. V usage is TRBV6-6 and J usage is TRBJ2-5; perhaps TRBD2 as D (7 bases). In germline, CDR1 is MNHNY, CDR2 SVGAGI (reference sequence). V shed 8 bases and J shed 5 bases, with 18 bases lying between them. This CDR3 contains 14 residues. The DNA for the CDR3 is TGTGCCAGCGGGGGAGGGGGAGGATGGGAGACCCAGTACTTC. Its protein product is CASGGGGGWETQYF.

The gene calls are TRBV2 and TRBJ2-1; D may match TRBD1 or TRBD2 (5 bases each). The CDR3 is 14 residues long. Deletions cut 6 bases from V and 4 bases from J, with 13 bases between. Germline V gives CDR1 SNHLY, CDR2 FYNNEI. The CDR3 loop reads CASRYGTDYNEQFF. Written as DNA, the CDR3 is TGTGCCAGCAGGTACGGGACGGATTACAATGAGCAGTTCTTC.

This clonotype was seen many times. This sequence joins TRBV7-2 and TRBJ1-5; D is unresolved. CDR1 SGHTA and CDR2 FQGNSA come from the germline V gene. The CDR3 consists of 15 residues. V lost 1 base and J lost 3, with 10 bases in between. The CDR3 DNA reads TGTGCCAGCAGCTTAGGCGGAGAGCCCAATCAGCCCCAGCATTTT. Amino acids: CASSLGGEPNQPQHF.

J is TRBJ2-5 and V is TRBV11-2; 11 nucleotides match TRBD1. With V trimmed by 5 bases and J by 5 bases, 4 bases remained unmatched. Germline V gene sequence: CDR1 SGHAT, CDR2 FQNNGV. This CDR3 contains 14 residues. CDR3 protein: CASSRTGGRETQYF. The CDR3 coding sequence is TGTGCCAGCAGCCGGACAGGGGGCCGGGAGACCCAGTACTTC.

This clonotype was found a few times. The chain uses TRBV7-2 and TRBJ2-7, with a tentative D call TRBD2 (7 bases). Deletions cut 1 base from V and 7 bases from J, with 17 bases between. The CDR3 spans 15 residues. CDR1 SGHTA and CDR2 FQGNSA come from the germline V gene. The CDR3 sequence is CASSLVGGGPGEQYF. DNA of the CDR3: TGTGCCAGCAGCTTAGTTGGGGGGGGGCCGGGGGAGCAGTACTTC.

This clonotype was recorded a few times. The rearrangement uses TRBV11-1 and TRBJ1-4, with no clear D. V gave up 5 bases and J gave up 7 bases, with 17 bases separating them. CDR3 length: 15 residues. Germline V gives CDR1 SGHAT, CDR2 FQDESV (reference sequence). The CDR3 DNA is TGTGCCAGCAGCCGAAAATCCAGCCCGGGTGAAAAACTGTTTTTT. It codes for CASSRKSSPGEKLFF.

This clonotype appeared a few times. The chain links TRBV7-8 to TRBJ2-1, with 11 bases identical to TRBD1. V was clipped by 4 bases and J by 3 bases; unmatched bases: 5. Germline V gene sequence: CDR1 SGHVS, CDR2 FQNEAQ. The CDR3 is 16 residues long. The CDR3 nucleotides read TGTGCCAGCAGCTCTTGGACAGGGGGCTTCTACAATGAGCAGTTCTTC. Amino acid sequence: CASSSWTGGFYNEQFF.

This clonotype was counted only a few times. V is TRBV14 and J is TRBJ1-2; TRBD1 agrees at 9 bases. The germline CDR1 and CDR2 sequences are SGHDN and FVKESK. V trimming: 4 bases; J trimming: 6 bases; junction bases outside the gene matches: 6. CDR3 size: 14 residues. CDR3 coding DNA: TGTGCCAGCAGCCCTTATGGGGACAGGGATGGCTACACCTTC. This gives the protein CASSPYGDRDGYTF.

The rearrangement uses TRBV18 and TRBJ1-1, with TRBD1 as a possible D gene (5 bases). Between the trimmed V and J ends, which lost 4 bases and 2 bases, there was a span of 11 bases. Germline CDR1 is KGHSH and CDR2 is LQKENI. The CDR3 has 14 residues. The CDR3 DNA sequence: TGTGCCAGCTCACAGGGACGAAGTAACACTGAAGCTTTCTTT. It is translated as CASSQGRSNTEAFF.